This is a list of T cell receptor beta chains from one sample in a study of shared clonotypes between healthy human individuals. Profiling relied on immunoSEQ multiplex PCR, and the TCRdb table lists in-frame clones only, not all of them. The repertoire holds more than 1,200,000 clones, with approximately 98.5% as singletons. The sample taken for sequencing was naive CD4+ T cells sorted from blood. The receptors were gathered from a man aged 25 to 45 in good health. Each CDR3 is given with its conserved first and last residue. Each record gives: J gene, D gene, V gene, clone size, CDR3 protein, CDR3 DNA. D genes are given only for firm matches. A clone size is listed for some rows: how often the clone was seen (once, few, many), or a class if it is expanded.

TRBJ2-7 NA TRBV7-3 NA CASSPDGTSEQYF TGTGCCAGCAGCCCGGATGGGACGTCGGAGCAGTACTTC
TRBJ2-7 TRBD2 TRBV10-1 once CASSESPSGRAGEQYF TGCGCCAGCAGTGAGTCGCCTAGCGGGAGGGCCGGGGAGCAGTACTTC
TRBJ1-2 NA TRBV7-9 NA CASSLTEGYTF TGTGCCAGCAGCTTGACGGAGGGCTACACCTTC
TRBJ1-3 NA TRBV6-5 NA CASSYSRAGVGNTIYF TGTGCCAGCAGTTACTCTCGGGCAGGGGTTGGAAACACCATATATTTT
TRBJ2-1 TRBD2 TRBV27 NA CASSKIAGGSNNEQFF TGTGCCAGCAGTAAGATAGCGGGAGGGTCAAACAATGAGCAGTTCTTC
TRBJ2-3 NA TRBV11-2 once CASSLARTGAYTQYF TGTGCCAGCAGCTTAGCCCGCACAGGAGCTTATACGCAGTATTTT
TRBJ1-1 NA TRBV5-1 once CASSFSGPPNTEAFF TGCGCCAGCAGCTTCTCAGGGCCACCGAACACTGAAGCTTTCTTT
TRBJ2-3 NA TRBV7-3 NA CASSLNSDTQYF TGTGCCAGCAGCTTAAACTCAGATACGCAGTATTTT
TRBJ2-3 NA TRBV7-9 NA CASSSGAYTDTQYF TGTGCCAGCAGCTCGGGGGCCTACACAGATACGCAGTATTTT
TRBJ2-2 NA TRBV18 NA CASSPGFTGELFF TGTGCCAGCTCACCGGGCTTCACCGGGGAGCTGTTTTTT
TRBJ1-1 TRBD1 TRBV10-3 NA CAISETQGGNTEAFF TGTGCCATCAGTGAAACCCAGGGGGGGAACACTGAAGCTTTCTTT
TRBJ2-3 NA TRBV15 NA CATSRDHGSTDTQYF TGTGCCACCAGCAGAGATCACGGGAGCACAGATACGCAGTATTTT
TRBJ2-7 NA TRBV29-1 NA CSIRTLGYEQYF TGCAGCATCCGGACCCTGGGCTACGAGCAGTACTTC
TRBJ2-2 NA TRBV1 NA CTSSQDGRGGELFF TGCACCAGCAGCCAAGACGGGAGGGGCGGGGAGCTGTTTTTT
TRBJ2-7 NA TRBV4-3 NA CASSQEDTTDSYEQYF TGCGCCAGCAGCCAAGAAGACACGACTGACTCCTACGAGCAGTACTTC
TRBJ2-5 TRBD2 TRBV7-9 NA CASSLGLAGGAGETQYF TGTGCCAGCAGCTTAGGACTAGCGGGGGGAGCAGGGGAGACCCAGTACTTC
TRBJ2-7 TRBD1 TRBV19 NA CASRGQGSYEQYF TGTGCCAGTAGGGGACAGGGCTCCTACGAGCAGTACTTC
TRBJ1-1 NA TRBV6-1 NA CASSERTVNTEAFF TGTGCCAGCAGTGAAAGGACAGTGAACACTGAAGCTTTCTTT
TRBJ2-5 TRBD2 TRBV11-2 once CASSLVTSGRETQYF TGTGCCAGCAGCTTAGTCACTAGCGGGAGAGAGACCCAGTACTTC
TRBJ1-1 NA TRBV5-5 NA CASSLLGISNTEAFF TGTGCCAGCAGCTTGTTGGGTATCTCGAACACTGAAGCTTTCTTT
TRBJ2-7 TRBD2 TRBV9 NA CASSVGPSGAYEQYF TGTGCCAGCAGCGTAGGGCCTAGCGGAGCCTACGAGCAGTACTTC
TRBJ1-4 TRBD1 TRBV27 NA CASRRRGQGGRGPPEKLFF TGTGCCAGCAGGCGAAGGGGACAGGGGGGGCGAGGACCCCCCGAAAAACTGTTTTTT
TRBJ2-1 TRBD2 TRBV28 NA CASRNFQTSGRGEQFF TGTGCCAGCAGAAACTTCCAGACTAGCGGGAGGGGTGAGCAGTTCTTC
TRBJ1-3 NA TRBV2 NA CASRQSSGNTIYF TGTGCCAGCAGACAGAGCTCTGGAAACACCATATATTTT
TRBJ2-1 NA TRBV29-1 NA CSVGLHYNEQFF TGCAGCGTTGGACTACATTACAATGAGCAGTTCTTC
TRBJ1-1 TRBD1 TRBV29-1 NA CSVVDRGAFMNHGNTEAFF TGCAGCGTGGTCGACAGGGGAGCTTTCATGAACCACGGGAACACTGAAGCTTTCTTT